Given below is one T cell receptor beta chain in context. This CDR3 contains 16 residues. V lost 6 bases to trimming and J lost 4 bases; unmatched junction nucleotides: 13. Germline CDR1 LNHDA, CDR2 SQIVND (reference sequence). In assigning cohorts, the study relied on participant-reported clinical history. The data were taken from a study of blood T cell repertoires in COVID-19. Study as a whole: Material from acute and convalescent COVID-19 was sourced from the United States, Italy and Spain. The analysed material was cDNA or gDNA that came from T cells, B-cell-depleted T cells, or PBMCs.

Original processing methods: The assay estimated nucleated cells by amplifying reference gene primers. Assay: immunoSEQ multiplex PCR; the TCRdb copy retains only in-frame clones and omits some. V, J and clone size are those of that table, while D and trimming were read from the DNA. Here the sample spans over 150,000 clones, approximately 86% being singletons. Source material: PBMCs or T cells enriched from blood (not recorded which). The chain joins TRBV19 to TRBJ2-3; 7 nucleotides agree with TRBD2. The clonotype originates from a woman in her twenties or thirties who had recovered from COVID-19. CDR3 bases: TGTGCCAGTAGGGTGCAGGGCGGGGGAGAGGCAGATACGCAGTATTTT. This gives the protein CASRVQGGGEADTQYF.